The 5 T cell receptor beta chains presented below share a single source sample, sequenced in a study of STAT5B mutations in CD4+ large granular lymphocyte leukemia. Profiling relied on immunoSEQ multiplex PCR, and the TCRdb table lists in-frame clones only, not all of them. Of more than 30,000 clones listed, around 85% were seen once; the top ten hold 2.1%. The sequenced sample was CD4+ T cells from blood buffy coats. These receptors all stem from a human donor in good health.

V gene TRBV9 combines with J gene TRBJ2-3; 8 bases match TRBD2. The CDR3 runs to 14 residues. Germline loops: CDR1 SGDLS, CDR2 YYNGEE. The trim removed 3 bases at V and 5 bases at J, leaving 5 bases unmatched. The CDR3 region has the DNA TGTGCCAGCAGCGCCGGGACTAGGGGAGATACGCAGTATTTT. It yields the protein CASSAGTRGDTQYF.

This clone was detected once. The gene calls are TRBV5-6 and TRBJ2-5; no clear D gene. Per the germline V gene, CDR1 is SGHDT and CDR2 is YYEEEE. V was pared by 3 bases and J by 5 bases, with 8 bases between. This CDR3 is built from 12 residues. CDR3 sequence reads: CASSSRLETQYF. CDR3 bases: TGTGCCAGCAGCTCAAGGTTGGAGACCCAGTACTTC.

The rearrangement uses TRBV5-5 and TRBJ1-4, with 8 nucleotides matching TRBD1. Trimming cost V 4 bases and J 6 bases; bases outside gene matches: 8. CDR3 size: 15 residues. Germline V lookup: CDR1 SGHKS, CDR2 YYEKEE (reference sequence). CDR3 sequence (DNA): TGTGCCAGCAGCGTACCCAGGGGGCAAGATGAAAAACTGTTTTTT. Its protein is CASSVPRGQDEKLFF.

The chain couples TRBV6-1 to TRBJ1-2; D not certain. V shed 2 bases and J shed 6 bases, with 7 bases lying between them. CDR1 and CDR2 from the germline V gene are MNHNS and SASEGT. The CDR3 covers 12 residues. The CDR3 here is CASSEWLDGYTF. In DNA, the CDR3 is TGTGCCAGCAGTGAATGGTTGGATGGCTACACCTTC.

A few counts support this clone. This rearrangement joins TRBV10-1 to TRBJ1-5; 9 bases fit TRBD1. The CDR3 covers 15 residues. With V trimmed by 6 bases and J by 0 bases, 3 bases remained unmatched. Germline CDR1 and CDR2: WNHNN and SYGVQD (reference sequence). The CDR3 region is CASRRTGVSNQPQHF. The CDR3, as DNA: TGCGCCAGCAGAAGGACAGGGGTTAGCAATCAGCCCCAGCATTTT.